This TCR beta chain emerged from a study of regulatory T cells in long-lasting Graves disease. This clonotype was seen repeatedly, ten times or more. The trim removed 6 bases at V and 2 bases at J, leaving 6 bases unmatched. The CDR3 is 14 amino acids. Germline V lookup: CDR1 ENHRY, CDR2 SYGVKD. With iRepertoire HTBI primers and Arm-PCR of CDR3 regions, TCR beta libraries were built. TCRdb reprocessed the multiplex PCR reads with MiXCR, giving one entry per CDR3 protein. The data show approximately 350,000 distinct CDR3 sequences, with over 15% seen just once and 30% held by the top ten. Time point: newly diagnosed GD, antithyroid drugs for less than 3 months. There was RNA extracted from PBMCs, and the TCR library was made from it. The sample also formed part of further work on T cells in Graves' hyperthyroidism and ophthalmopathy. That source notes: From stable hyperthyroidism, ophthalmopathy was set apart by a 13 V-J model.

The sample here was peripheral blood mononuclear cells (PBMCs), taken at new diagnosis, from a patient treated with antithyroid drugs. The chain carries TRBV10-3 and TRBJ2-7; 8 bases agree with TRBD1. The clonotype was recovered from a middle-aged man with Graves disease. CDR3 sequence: CAIRPGQATYEQYF. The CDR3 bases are TGTGCCATCAGACCGGGACAGGCGACCTACGAGCAGTACTTC.